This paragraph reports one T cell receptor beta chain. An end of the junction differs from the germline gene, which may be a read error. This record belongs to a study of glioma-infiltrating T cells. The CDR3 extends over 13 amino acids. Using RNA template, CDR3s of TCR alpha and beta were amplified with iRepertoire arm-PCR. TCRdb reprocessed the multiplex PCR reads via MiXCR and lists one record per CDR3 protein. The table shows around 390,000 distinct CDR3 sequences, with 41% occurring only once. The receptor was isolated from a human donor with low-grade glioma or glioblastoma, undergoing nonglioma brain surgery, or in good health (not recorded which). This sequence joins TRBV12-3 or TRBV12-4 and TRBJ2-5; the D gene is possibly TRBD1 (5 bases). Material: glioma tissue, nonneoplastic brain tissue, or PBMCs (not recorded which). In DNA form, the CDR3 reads TGTGCCAGCAGTTTTTGGGGCGAAGAGACCAAGTACTTC. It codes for CASSFWGEETKYF.